This entry concerns a single TCR beta chain. The data are from a study of CDR3 diversity in severe acne. Germline CDR1 and CDR2: SGHNT and YYREEE (reference sequence). V shed 4 bases, J shed 6 bases, and the junction held 10 bases outside the gene matches. The CDR3 length is 16 residues. TCRdb recomputed calls from the PCR reads with MiXCR, one row per CDR3 protein. Of about 93,000 distinct CDR3 sequences listed, around half are singletons. The chain links TRBV5-4 to TRBJ2-1, with 10 nucleotides matching TRBD2. Sequencing was done on a sample of blood. This sequence originates from a male donor in good health, serving as a control. The chain's CDR3 is CASSLSAGGPSNEQFF. CDR3 sequence (DNA): TGTGCCAGCAGCCTATCAGCGGGAGGGCCAAGCAATGAGCAGTTCTTC.